These T cell receptor beta chains were read from a single sample in a study of shared clonotypes between healthy human individuals. Here immunoSEQ multiplex PCR was the method, and the copy in TCRdb shows in-frame clones only, minus some. The data show 2 million to 3 million clones, 80% to 95% seen once. Sequencing used naive CD4+ T cells from PBMCs. The receptors derive from a man aged 18-30 years in good health. Some clones in this sample may be carry-over from other donors' samples. CDR3s include the opening cysteine and the closing phenylalanine or tryptophan.

V gene,CDR3 protein
TRBV5-4,CASSLPRGQQETQYF
TRBV27,CASRGTGRTDTQYF
TRBV19,CASSNRAGAHEQYF
TRBV15,CATGLGYGEVDEKLFF
TRBV5-1,CASSQVGRFEQYF
TRBV4-2,CASSQAPGVYEQYF
TRBV5-4,CASSLREGLGTDTQYF
TRBV7-2,CASSLGAETQYF
TRBV5-8,CASSLYGQGAEKLFF
TRBV28,CASSFRDRPNYGYTF
TRBV5-4,CASGDSRTF
TRBV9,CASSVGGRRDEQYF
TRBV2,CASRVGGSYNEQFF
TRBV6-5,CASQRGQASYEQYF
TRBV5-6,CASSLRQDLSSYEQYF
TRBV10-3,CAIRGDTNNEQFF
TRBV5-1,CASSLGYGYTF
TRBV6-4,CASSPRGLAGKNSYNEQFF
TRBV6-5,CASSLTKGQLFF
TRBV6-1,CATPRASSYGYTF
TRBV19,CASSIPRGSDEQFF
TRBV6-1,CASSVRRNEQFF
TRBV30,CAWSVRVNTEAFF
TRBV6-5,CASSYYAEQYF
TRBV19,CASSIGAGPNYEQYF
TRBV7-2,CASSLGLVVNTGELFF
TRBV9,CASSVFVEQFF
TRBV9,CASSFRGLAGPEQFF
TRBV27,CASSLSGPSGPTDTQYF
TRBV6-5,CASSYMGRGYEQYF
TRBV6-5,CASSTRGYYGYTF
TRBV6-6,CASSYSTQVGYF
TRBV13,CASSLGLDGETQYF
TRBV6-1,CASTQANWDIQYF
TRBV5-8,CASSSLVGPPYEQYF
TRBV5-4,CASSLDLAQSTDTQYF
TRBV29-1,CSVRGASGSSTDTQYF
TRBV4-1,CASSQDLYSGFTDTQYF
TRBV7-8,CASSPSRALEAFF
TRBV6-1,CASRGRVTEAFF
TRBV6-1,CASSTQGGRNEQYF
TRBV27,CASSLLGTEAFF
TRBV9,CASSGTTVTGELFF
TRBV19,CASSSTDSNQPQHF
TRBV7-3,CASSLTADTQYF
TRBV6-5,CATWDGFDNQPQHF
TRBV6-5,CASTRGLAAYEQYF
TRBV27,CASSWGRGGGYTF
TRBV4-2,CASSRETRNYGYTF
TRBV28,CASSSGGGTSGREQYF
TRBV28,CASSSRDSPLHF
TRBV28,CASTARGWLQYF
TRBV25-1,CASSEAGAEAFF
TRBV7-2,CASEEGARRNTEAFF
TRBV7-3,CASSPGTHPQETQYF
TRBV6-6,CASSYSDSPDGQYF
TRBV9,CASSPGWQRDYNEQFF